This TCR beta chain was found in a study of CD8+ T cells in alopecia areata (dated by TCRdb to about 2018). General notes on the study: Treated patients were enrolled in an open-label pilot trial of oral tofacitinib, 5 to 10 mg twice daily, for moderate-to-severe alopecia areata. For the treated patients, the SALT score, which quantifies what percentage of scalp surface area is affected, served as the measure of disease severity. Amplification of TCRbeta CDR3 regions was done by immunoSEQ multiplex PCR using 35 Vbeta forward primers and 13 Jbeta reverse primers. Scalp clonality was compared among normal scalp (n=4), patchy alopecia areata scalp (n=8), and alopecia totalis/universalis scalp (n=8). RNA was extracted with the PAXgene miRNA kit for fixed scalp, the miRNeasy kit for PBMCs, and the RNeasy kit for mouse skin. High-throughput TCRbeta sequencing was used to examine T cell clonal expansion in alopecia areata in both the C3H/HeJ mouse model and human patients. Scalp tissue and sorted CD4+ and CD8+ peripheral blood T cells from patchy and totalis/universalis alopecia areata patients and from healthy controls were covered by human TCRbeta sequencing. Biopsies were taken from tofacitinib-treated patients at baseline and at 4 and 24 weeks of treatment, and a later scalp biopsy was taken in several of the tofacitinib-treated patients. Patients stayed on tofacitinib for 6 to 18 months and then had 6 months of follow-up off drug so that delayed response and recurrence could be assessed.

The study at large found these results: Many expanded lesional clones were found to persist in scalp and blood during tofacitinib treatment, and relapse after treatment cessation may be partly explained by this persistence. Compared with normal scalp, lesional scalp had higher clonality and more expanded CD8+ clones, particularly in alopecia totalis/universalis, a pattern that suggests antigenic drive. Resident alphabeta T cells in normal human skin are also sequenced, complicating scalp TCR repertoire analysis, unlike mouse skin dominated by gammadelta T cells. Shared TCR sequences between patients were less evident than in mice, which may be partly attributable to HLA diversity in the patient population. Tofacitinib significantly decreased scalp clonality and the number of expanded CD8+ clones among the top 100 scalp clones. Because the treated cohort was small and included a single nonresponder, larger studies are needed to assess links between baseline CD8+ expansion and response.

This clone was seen once. This receptor's antigen is unknown. No quality values exist for individual bases; no much larger clone is one base distant. Receptors were amplified or captured by the immunoSEQ multiplex PCR assay. For TCR sequencing, RNA was extracted from every sample and reverse transcribed into cDNA to serve as template. SuperScript III was used for first-strand cDNA synthesis, primed with a 2:1 mix of oligo-dT and random hexamers. Amplification bias was assessed with a synthetic immune receptor repertoire, and residual bias was removed computationally. On the study's bioinformatics: After raw reads were preprocessed to remove errors, the CDR3 was defined following IMGT conventions as running from the conserved cysteine to phenylalanine. Clonality was computed by normalizing Shannon entropy by log2 of the number of productive unique TCRs and subtracting the result from 1. Whether each scalp clone was CD4 or CD8 was inferred by checking scalp TCRbeta sequences against the CD4 and CD8 repertoires from sorted blood. The immuneACCESS repertoire file appears here via TCRdb, limited to in-frame rearrangements. These files lack a portion of the clones; in checked studies, under half of the deficit traces to unresolved V genes, and the cause of the others is not known. Clonal size and the V and J genes are those of that table, whereas D and trimming came from the DNA. The sample profile shows around 200,000 clones; 40% to 65% of them were found once. The top ten clones comprise about a tenth of the sample.

From cysteine to phenylalanine, the CDR3 is 14 amino acids long. Kept here is only the CDR3 DNA, which spans 42 bases and is read in frame from base 1. CDR1 and CDR2 are drawn from the germline V gene: MNHEY, SVGAGI. Trimming accounts for 6 bases at V and 2 bases at J, while the number of junction bases matched to no gene is 4. The sample's time point, from its label and the paper: 20 to 30 weeks on oral tofacitinib. What the treatment or condition label conveys for this sample: oral pan-JAK inhibitor, 5-10 mg twice daily. From alopecia areata patients, peripheral blood was collected along with lesional scalp punch biopsies. PBMCs were isolated by density centrifugation and stained for CD3, CD4 and CD8, after which CD4+ and CD8+ T cells were sorted on a FACSAria.

The source material was CD8+ T cells sorted from blood, sampled at week 24, from a patient treated with tofacitinib. The TCR was taken from a human donor with alopecia areata. The sequence joins TRBV6-5 to TRBJ1-5, and TRBD1 matches 7 of the central bases. The CDR3 amino acid sequence is: CASSQGVRNQPQHF. The nucleotides read TGTGCCAGCAGCCAGGGGGTTCGCAATCAGCCCCAGCATTTT.